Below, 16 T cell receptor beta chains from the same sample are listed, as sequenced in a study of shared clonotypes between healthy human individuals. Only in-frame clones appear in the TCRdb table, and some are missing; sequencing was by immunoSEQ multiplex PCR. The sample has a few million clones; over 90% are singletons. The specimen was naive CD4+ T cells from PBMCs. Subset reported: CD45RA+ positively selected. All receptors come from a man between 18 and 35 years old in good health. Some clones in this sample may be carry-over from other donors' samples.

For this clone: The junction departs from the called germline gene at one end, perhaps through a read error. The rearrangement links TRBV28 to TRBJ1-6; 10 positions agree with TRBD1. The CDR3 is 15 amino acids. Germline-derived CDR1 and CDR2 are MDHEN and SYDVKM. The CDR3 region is CASSPQTGGRSPPHF. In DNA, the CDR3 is TGTGCCAGCAGTCCCCAGACAGGGGGCCGTTCACCCCCCCACTTT.

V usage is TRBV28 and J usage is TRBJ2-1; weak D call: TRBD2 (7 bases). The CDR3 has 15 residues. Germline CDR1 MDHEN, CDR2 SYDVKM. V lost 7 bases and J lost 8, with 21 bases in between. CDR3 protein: CASTKWGLRGDEQFF. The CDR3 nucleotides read TGTGCCAGCACCAAATGGGGGCTCCGGGGGGATGAGCAGTTCTTC.

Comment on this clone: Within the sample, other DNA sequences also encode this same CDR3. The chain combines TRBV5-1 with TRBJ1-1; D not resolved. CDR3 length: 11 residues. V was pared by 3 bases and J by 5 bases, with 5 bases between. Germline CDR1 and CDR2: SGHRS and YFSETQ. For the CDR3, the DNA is TGCGCCAGCAGCTCCAATACTGAAGCTTTCTTT. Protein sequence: CASSSNTEAFF.

The CDR3 region is CATLTPGQVRGYTF. Written as DNA, the CDR3 is TGTGCCACGCTAACACCCGGACAGGTTAGGGGCTACACCTTC. The V and J genes are TRBV19 and TRBJ1-2, with TRBD1 matching 7 bases. This CDR3 comprises 14 residues. The ends lost 10 bases at V and 8 bases at J; junction bases unmatched: 16. The germline gives CDR1 LNHDA, CDR2 SQIVND (reference sequence). The complete variable domain, with remaining parts taken from reference TRBV19 and TRBJ1-2, reads DGGITQSPKYLFRKEGQNVTLSCEQNLNHDAMYWYRQDPGQGLRLIYYSQIVNDFQKGDIAEGYSVSREKKESFPLTVTSAQKNPTAFYLCATLTPGQVRGYTFGSGTRLTVV.

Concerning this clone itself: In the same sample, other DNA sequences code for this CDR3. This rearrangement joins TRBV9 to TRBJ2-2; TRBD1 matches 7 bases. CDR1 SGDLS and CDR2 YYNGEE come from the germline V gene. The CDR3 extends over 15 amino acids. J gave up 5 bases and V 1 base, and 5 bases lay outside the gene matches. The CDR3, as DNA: TGTGCCAGCAGCGTAAGGGGGCTGGGGACCGGGGAGCTGTTTTTT. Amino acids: CASSVRGLGTGELFF.

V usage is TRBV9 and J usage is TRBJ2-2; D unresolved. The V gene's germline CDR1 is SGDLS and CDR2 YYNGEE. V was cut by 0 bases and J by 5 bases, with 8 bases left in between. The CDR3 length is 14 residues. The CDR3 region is CASSVAVTTGELFF. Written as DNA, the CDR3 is TGTGCCAGCAGCGTAGCAGTTACTACCGGGGAGCTGTTTTTT.

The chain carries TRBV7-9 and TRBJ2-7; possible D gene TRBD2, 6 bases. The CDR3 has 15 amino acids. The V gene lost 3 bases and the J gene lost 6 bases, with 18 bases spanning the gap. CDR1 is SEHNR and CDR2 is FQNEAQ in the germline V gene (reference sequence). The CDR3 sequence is CASSLYLAQPGEQYF. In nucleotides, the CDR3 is TGTGCCAGCAGCTTGTACCTAGCGCAGCCAGGCGAGCAGTACTTC.

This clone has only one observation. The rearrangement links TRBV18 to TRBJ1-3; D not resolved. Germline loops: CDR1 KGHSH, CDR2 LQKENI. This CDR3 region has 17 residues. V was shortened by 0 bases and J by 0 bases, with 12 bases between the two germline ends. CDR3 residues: CASSPPMGPHSGNTIYF. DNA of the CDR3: TGTGCCAGCTCACCACCGATGGGTCCTCACTCTGGAAACACCATATATTTT.

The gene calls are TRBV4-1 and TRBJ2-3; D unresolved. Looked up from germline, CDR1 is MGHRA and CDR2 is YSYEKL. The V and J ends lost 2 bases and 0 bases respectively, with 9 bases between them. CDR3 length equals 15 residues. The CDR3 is CASSQSPASTDTQYF. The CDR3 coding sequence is TGCGCCAGCAGCCAATCTCCAGCTAGCACAGATACGCAGTATTTT.

The CDR3 protein is CASSFSHEQYF. The CDR3 region has the DNA TGTGCCAGCAGCTTTAGCCACGAGCAGTACTTC. The chain has TRBV12-1 and TRBJ2-7; no DNA check was done on the table's D call, TRBD2. TRBV12-1 is tagged as a pseudogene. The CDR3 contains 11 residues.

CDR3 DNA: TGCGCCAGCAGCCTGACTTGGGAGGGCGGCACAGATACGCAGTATTTT. It codes for CASSLTWEGGTDTQYF. The chain has TRBV4-1 and TRBJ2-3, with TRBD2 identical over 7 bases. V shed 4 bases, J shed 1 base, and the junction held 8 bases outside the gene matches. The germline CDR1 and CDR2 sequences are MGHRA and YSYEKL. CDR3 length: 16 residues.

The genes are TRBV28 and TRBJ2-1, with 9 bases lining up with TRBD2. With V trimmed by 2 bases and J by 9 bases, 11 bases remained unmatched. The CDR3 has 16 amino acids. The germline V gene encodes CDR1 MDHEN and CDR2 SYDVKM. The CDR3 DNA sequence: TGTGCCAGCAGTTTAGAGGGCCGACTAGCGGAGGGTGAGCAGTTCTTC. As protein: CASSLEGRLAEGEQFF.

CDR3 region: CASSFVTINTGELFF. CDR3 sequence (DNA): TGTGCCAGCAGCTTTGTAACAATTAACACCGGGGAGCTGTTTTTT. The chain joins TRBV5-4 to TRBJ2-2, with no clear D. The CDR3 length is 15 residues. V was trimmed by 2 bases and J by 2 bases, leaving 10 bases between them. The germline V gene has CDR1 SGHNT and CDR2 YYREEE (reference sequence).

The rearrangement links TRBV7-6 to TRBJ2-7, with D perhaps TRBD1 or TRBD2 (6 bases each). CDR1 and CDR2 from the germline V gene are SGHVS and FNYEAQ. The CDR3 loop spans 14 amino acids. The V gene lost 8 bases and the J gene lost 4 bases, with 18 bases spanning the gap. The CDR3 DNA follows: TGTGCCAGCTCCGACGCGGGACAAACATACGAGCAGTACTTC. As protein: CASSDAGQTYEQYF. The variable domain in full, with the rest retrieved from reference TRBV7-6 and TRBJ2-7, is GAGVSQSPRYKVTKRGQDVALRCDPISGHVSLYWYRQALGQGPEFLTYFNYEAQQDKSGLPNDRFSAERPEGSISTLTIQRTEQRDSAMYRCASSDAGQTYEQYFGPGTRLTVT.

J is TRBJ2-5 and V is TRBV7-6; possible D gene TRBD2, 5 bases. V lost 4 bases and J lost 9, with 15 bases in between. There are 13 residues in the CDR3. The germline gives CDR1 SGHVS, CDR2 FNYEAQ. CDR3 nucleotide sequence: TGTGCCAGCAGCTCAAGACTACCTTGGCCCCAGTACTTC. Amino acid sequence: CASSSRLPWPQYF.

CDR3: CASSVASGLYYEQYF. The CDR3 DNA reads TGTGCCAGCAGCGTAGCTTCTGGATTATATTACGAGCAGTACTTC. The genes are TRBV9 and TRBJ2-7; D call uncertain. Trimming took 0 bases from V and 4 from J, leaving 14 bases between them. From germline, CDR1 is SGDLS and CDR2 YYNGEE. This CDR3 spans 15 amino acids.